This T cell receptor beta chain was observed in a study of T cell changes during pregnancy in multiple sclerosis. Trimming pared 1 base from V and 8 bases from J, leaving 8 bases between. The germline V gene has CDR1 SGHVS and CDR2 FQNEAQ. The CDR3 runs 13 residues. Generated by immunoSEQ multiplex PCR, the TCRdb table keeps only in-frame clones and is missing some. The profile shows about 46,000 clones, roughly nine tenths of them singletons. The receptor was isolated from a female donor in good health, enrolled as a control in a pregnancy study. Sequencing was performed on CD4+ T cells from peripheral blood mononuclear cells, taken in the second trimester of pregnancy. The chain links TRBV7-8 to TRBJ1-4; D is unresolved. The CDR3 DNA is TGTGCCAGCAGCTTAGGCCTCAGGGAAAAACTGTTTTTT. It specifies CASSLGLREKLFF.